This T cell receptor beta chain was profiled in a study of beta chain features in type 1 diabetes. Study-wide results and caveats: The naive, central memory and Treg TCRB repertoires of patients appeared to be more similar to one another than those of healthy donors. Moderate yet significant TCRB CDR3 shortening was seen in Type 1 diabetes patients in all four CD4+ subsets.

Purity exceeding 95% was reached by all sorted populations. Expressed TCRB transcripts were sequenced, since all the RNA that had been isolated was reverse transcribed. Generated by immunoSEQ multiplex PCR, the TCRdb table keeps only in-frame clones and is missing some. The sample lists 900,000 or so clones, roughly a sixth occurring once. About this clone: Its antigen is still unknown.

The specimen was naive CD4+ T cells from blood. The clonotype was recovered from a woman aged 18-29 years in good health.

The CDR3 region is CASSLGLPYNEQFF. The DNA of the CDR3 is TGTGCCAGCAGCTTAGGACTACCTTACAATGAGCAGTTCTTC. V gene TRBV7-2 combines with J gene TRBJ2-1; TRBD2 is a possible D gene (5 bases). The germline V and J ends were trimmed by 1 base and 4 bases, with 8 bases remaining between them. This CDR3 is built from 14 residues. Germline V CDR1 and CDR2: SGHTA, FQGNSA.